This T cell receptor (beta chain) was sequenced in a study of identical twins. All of the donors were Caucasians in good health. A universal primer site was added by template switching, and unique molecular identifiers were carried by the cDNA. Each CDR3 protein gets one entry after TCRdb re-called the 5' RACE reads with MiXCR. The sample holds 1.5 million to 2 million distinct CDR3 sequences; about 32% are singletons and the top ten take over 0.25%. Notes on this clonotype: Its antigen is currently unknown.

Broader study findings: The abundant beta clonotypes from cord blood had fewer insertions, and memory repertoires had none of this. Twin pairs' shared out-of-frame alpha sequences were enriched in low generation probability.

CDR3 length equals 17 residues. The V gene end was trimmed by 2 bases and the J gene end by 0 bases; junction bases not matched to a gene: 6. Sequencing used cord blood. The chain has TRBV12-3 or TRBV12-4 and TRBJ2-3; 9 nucleotides align to TRBD2. The source of this sequence is a newborn girl in good health. In nucleotides, the CDR3 is TGTGCCAGCAGTTTACCCGGACTAGCGAGGAGCACAGATACGCAGTATTTT. Translating it yields CASSLPGLARSTDTQYF.